The 27 T cell receptor beta chains listed next were all sequenced from one sample in a study of Ad26.COV2.S vaccination and SARS-CoV-2 variants. Only in-frame clones appear in the TCRdb table, and some are missing; sequencing was by immunoSEQ multiplex PCR. The sample lists about 480,000 clones, 87% occurring once. The treatment here: around 19 received Ad26.COV2.S at low or high dose, single or two shots; five or six received placebo; per-sample allocation not given. Sampling was performed 63 days after the first vaccine or placebo injection. Here the sequenced sample was peripheral blood, taken in a trial of Ad26.COV2.S vaccine versus placebo. The receptors originated from a person aged 18-60 years who received the Ad26.COV2.S COVID-19 vaccine or a placebo.

The genes are TRBV3-1 (or the pseudogene TRBV3-2) and TRBJ2-7; 8 nucleotides match TRBD2. From germline, CDR1 is LGHDT and CDR2 YNNKEL (reference sequence). V lost 0 bases and J lost 8; bases outside the gene matches: 15. The CDR3 extends over 17 amino acids. The CDR3 region is CASSQDLAIGGRPQQYF. DNA for the CDR3: TGTGCCAGCAGCCAAGATCTGGCGATAGGCGGGAGGCCTCAGCAGTACTTC.

A single count supports this clone. The rearrangement uses TRBV4-1 and TRBJ2-7; perhaps TRBD2 as D (6 bases). V was trimmed by 0 bases and J by 5 bases, leaving 29 bases between them. Germline-derived CDR1 and CDR2 are MGHRA and YSYEKL. The CDR3 is 20 amino acids. CDR3 protein: CASSQDIPGQGLQNVHEQYF. CDR3 nucleotide sequence: TGCGCCAGCAGCCAAGATATTCCGGGCCAGGGACTCCAAAACGTCCACGAGCAGTACTTC.

V usage is TRBV5-1 and J usage is TRBJ2-1, with 7 bases aligning to TRBD2. Per the germline V gene, CDR1 is SGHRS and CDR2 is YFSETQ. The CDR3 totals 16 residues. V trimming: 3 bases; J trimming: 4 bases; junction bases outside the gene matches: 10. CDR3 in DNA: TGCGCCAGCAGCTACTCCCTCAGCGGGACGTACAATGAGCAGTTCTTC. This encodes CASSYSLSGTYNEQFF.

V is TRBV5-6 and J is TRBJ1-4, with D tentatively TRBD1 (5 bases). This CDR3 is built from 15 residues. The V end was cut by 0 bases, the J end by 7 bases, with 13 bases between. Per the germline V gene, CDR1 is SGHDT and CDR2 is YYEEEE. CDR3 sequence: CASSLGVSGTEKLFF. CDR3 nucleotides: TGTGCCAGCAGCTTGGGCGTGTCAGGGACTGAAAAACTGTTTTTT. The full variable domain, with the rest looked up from reference TRBV5-6 and TRBJ1-4, is DAGVTQSPTHLIKTRGQQVTLRCSPKSGHDTVSWYQQALGQGPQFIFQYYEEEERQRGNFPDRFSGHQFPNYSSELNVNALLLGDSALYLCASSLGVSGTEKLFFGSGTQLSVL.

This clone was seen just once. This rearrangement joins TRBV7-9 to TRBJ2-3, with D tentatively TRBD2 (5 bases). Trimming removed 0 bases from V and 6 bases from J, with 10 bases in between. There are 14 residues in the CDR3. The V gene's germline CDR1 is SEHNR and CDR2 FQNEAQ (reference sequence). CDR3 residues: CASSLAGAGDTQYF. CDR3 DNA: TGTGCCAGCAGCTTAGCGGGAGCTGGCGATACGCAGTATTTT.

This clone was detected once. V gene TRBV21-1 combines with J gene TRBJ2-7. TRBV21-1 is listed as a pseudogene. The CDR3 extends over 14 amino acids. The CDR3, as DNA: TGTGCCAGCAGCAAAACAAGACCTCCCTACGAGCAGTACTTC. It translates to CASSKTRPPYEQYF.

This chain joins TRBV3-1 (or the pseudogene TRBV3-2) and TRBJ2-5; 13 bases align to TRBD2. The V segment lost 4 bases and the J segment 5 bases; nucleotides outside the gene matches: 10. Germline loops: CDR1 LGHDT, CDR2 YNNKEL (reference sequence). The CDR3 sequence is 17 residues long. The CDR3 spells CASSPGLAGPRRETQYF. CDR3 nucleotide sequence: TGTGCCAGCAGCCCGGGACTAGCGGGACCCCGTCGGGAGACCCAGTACTTC.

CDR3 sequence reads: CASGTSGIPSNEQFF. DNA for the CDR3: TGTGCCTCTGGGACTAGCGGGATACCCTCCAATGAGCAGTTCTTC. This chain joins TRBV19 and TRBJ2-1; 13 bases match TRBD2. The CDR3 sequence is 15 residues long. CDR1 is LNHDA, CDR2 SQIVND, per germline (reference sequence). V lost 11 bases and J lost 6; bases outside the gene matches: 10.

This chain uses TRBV19 with TRBJ2-5; weak D call: TRBD2 (5 bases). Trimming took off 5 bases at V and 3 bases at J, with 16 bases between the two ends. Germline loops: CDR1 LNHDA, CDR2 SQIVND (reference sequence). The CDR3 has 15 residues. CDR3 in amino acids: CASSPRGGRKETQYF. The CDR3 bases are TGTGCCAGTAGTCCCAGAGGCGGGCGAAAAGAGACCCAGTACTTC. The full variable domain, completed using reference TRBV19 and TRBJ2-5, is DGGITQSPKYLFRKEGQNVTLSCEQNLNHDAMYWYRQDPGQGLRLIYYSQIVNDFQKGDIAEGYSVSREKKESFPLTVTSAQKNPTAFYLCASSPRGGRKETQYFGPGTRLLVL.

The chain is built from TRBV6-5 and TRBJ2-7; tentative D call: TRBD1 (6 bases). This CDR3 has 14 amino acids. In germline, CDR1 is MNHEY, CDR2 SVGAGI. V shed 0 bases and J shed 5 bases, with 11 bases lying between them. The CDR3 DNA follows: TGTGCCAGCAGTTACTCTGCAGGGGTTAACGAGCAGTACTTC. Protein sequence: CASSYSAGVNEQYF.

The CDR3 reads CAISGGPKNSPLHF. CDR3 sequence (DNA): TGTGCCATCAGTGGTGGGCCGAAAAATTCACCCCTCCACTTT. This chain links TRBV10-3 with TRBJ1-6, with D unresolved. The CDR3 length is 14 residues. Germline-derived CDR1 and CDR2 are ENHRY and SYGVKD. Trimming removed 4 bases from V and 7 bases from J, with 11 bases in between.

This clone came up once. The rearrangement joins TRBV7-2 to TRBJ2-1; 7 nucleotides match TRBD2. The germline gives CDR1 SGHTA, CDR2 FQGNSA. The CDR3 loop spans 16 amino acids. The junction had 6 bases not matched to a gene; V was cut back by 4 bases and J by 0 bases. The CDR3 here is CASSSLGGSSYNEQFF. Here the CDR3 DNA reads TGTGCCAGCAGCTCGCTCGGGGGGAGCTCCTACAATGAGCAGTTCTTC.

This clone was observed a handful of times. The sample contains more than one DNA sequence encoding this CDR3. The V gene is TRBV7-9, the J gene TRBJ2-5; no reliable D call. The CDR3 runs to 13 residues. Germline V gene lookup returns CDR1 SEHNR and CDR2 FQNEAQ (reference sequence). V shed 0 bases and J shed 5 bases, with 7 bases lying between them. DNA for the CDR3: TGTGCCAGCAGCTTAGCAGTCGGGGAGACCCAGTACTTC. Protein sequence: CASSLAVGETQYF.

The chain combines TRBV28 with TRBJ1-5, with D possibly matching TRBD1 (6 bases). The ends were cut back, 5 bases at V and 4 bases at J, with 18 bases in the middle. This CDR3 spans 16 amino acids. From germline, CDR1 is MDHEN and CDR2 SYDVKM. CDR3 loop: CASSPHTGNGNQPQHF. CDR3 bases: TGTGCCAGCAGTCCGCATACAGGGAATGGAAATCAGCCCCAGCATTTT.

V usage is TRBV28 and J usage is TRBJ1-4, with unresolved D. Between the trimmed V and J ends, which lost 3 bases and 8 bases, there was a span of 7 bases. The germline gives CDR1 MDHEN, CDR2 SYDVKM. This CDR3 is 12 amino acids long. CDR3 DNA: TGTGCCAGCAGTTTCTTACGGGAAAAACTGTTTTTT. Encoded protein: CASSFLREKLFF.

This clone was observed once. The genes are TRBV6-2 or TRBV6-3 and TRBJ1-1; 7 bases are a match to TRBD1. CDR3 size: 15 residues. Germline values: CDR1 MNHEY, CDR2 SVGEGT. Trimming cost V 5 bases and J 7 bases; bases outside gene matches: 13. CDR3 loop: CASSPFRDSDLEAFF. CDR3 nucleotide sequence: TGTGCCAGCAGTCCCTTTAGGGACAGCGACCTTGAAGCTTTCTTT.

This chain joins TRBV6-5 and TRBJ2-3; 7 nucleotides align to TRBD2. V lost 6 bases, J lost 2 bases, and 8 bases stayed unmatched. Germline lookup yields CDR1 MNHEY and CDR2 SVGAGI. This CDR3 region has 15 residues. The CDR3 DNA is TGTGCCAGCAGCCAAGGACTAGTGGCCACAGATACGCAGTATTTT. It translates to CASSQGLVATDTQYF.

The rearrangement uses TRBV19 and TRBJ2-6; D ambiguous. V lost 3 bases, J lost 4 bases, and 10 bases lay in between. Germline CDR1 reads LNHDA; CDR2 reads SQIVND (reference sequence). The CDR3 is made up of 15 amino acids. The CDR3: CASSIIPAGANVLTF. The CDR3 bases are TGTGCCAGTAGTATCATTCCGGCGGGGGCCAACGTCCTGACTTTC.

The count of this clone is one. The chain couples TRBV30 to TRBJ2-5, with 8 bases lining up with TRBD1. V was pared by 2 bases and J by 4 bases, with 3 bases of the junction left unmatched. Germline assignment: CDR1 GTSNPN and CDR2 SVGIG (reference sequence). The CDR3 has 13 residues. As DNA, the CDR3 is TGTGCCTGGAGTCAAACAGGGGGAGAGACCCAGTACTTC. Encoded protein: CAWSQTGGETQYF.

This clone was counted many times. V usage is TRBV30 and J usage is TRBJ2-1; the D gene could be TRBD1 or TRBD2 (5 bases each). The germline V gene encodes CDR1 GTSNPN and CDR2 SVGIG (reference sequence). V dropped 6 bases and J dropped 3 bases, with 24 bases sitting between them. The CDR3 contains 17 residues. The CDR3 protein is CACYYTEGRPFYNEQFF. The CDR3 DNA reads as TGTGCCTGTTACTACACTGAGGGGCGCCCTTTCTACAATGAGCAGTTCTTC.

This clone has a single count. The chain employs TRBV28 and TRBJ1-2; 8 nucleotides match TRBD1. Germline CDR1 reads MDHEN; CDR2 reads SYDVKM. The J segment lost 7 bases and the V segment lost 2 bases, leaving 15 bases of the junction unmatched. The CDR3 is made up of 17 amino acids. Here the CDR3 DNA reads TGTGCCAGCAGTTTACGCCTCTCTGGACAGGGCGGACGTGGCTACACCTTC. It is translated as CASSLRLSGQGGRGYTF.

This clone was seen just once. The V and J genes are TRBV7-3 and TRBJ1-2, with D hard to call. Germline values: CDR1 SGHTA, CDR2 FQGTGA. This CDR3 is built from 14 residues. The ends were cut back, 1 base at V and 8 bases at J, with 14 bases in the middle. The CDR3 DNA follows: TGTGCCAGCAGCTTAAGACAAAGAACCCGGGGCTACACCTTC. Amino acid sequence: CASSLRQRTRGYTF.

This chain uses TRBV9 with TRBJ2-7; D could derive from TRBD1 or TRBD2 (6 bases each). Germline V lookup: CDR1 SGDLS, CDR2 YYNGEE. Trimming left V 2 bases short and J 5 bases short, with 14 bases between. The CDR3 sequence is 14 residues long. In DNA form, the CDR3 reads TGTGCCAGCAGCGTGGGGGGCCAACCCAACGAGCAGTACTTC. It yields the protein CASSVGGQPNEQYF. The whole variable domain, filled in from reference TRBV9 and TRBJ2-7, reads DSGVTQTPKHLITATGQRVTLRCSPRSGDLSVYWYQQSLDQGLQFLIQYYNGEERAKGNILERFSAQQFPDLHSELNLSSLELGDSALYFCASSVGGQPNEQYFGPGTRLTVT.

This rearrangement joins TRBV27 to TRBJ1-5, with 9 bases aligning to TRBD1. CDR1 is MNHEY, CDR2 SMNVEV, per germline (reference sequence). Trimming removed 3 bases from V and 7 bases from J; junction bases left unmatched: 7. CDR3 length equals 15 residues. Here the CDR3 reads CASSFLGQGEQPQHF. CDR3 nucleotides: TGTGCCAGCAGTTTTTTGGGACAGGGTGAACAGCCCCAGCATTTT.

The chain employs TRBV15 and TRBJ2-3; the match to TRBD2 covers 9 bases. Germline V CDR1 and CDR2: LNHNV, YYDKDF (reference sequence). This CDR3 region has 16 residues. J gave up 1 base and V 0 bases, and 2 bases lay outside the gene matches. The CDR3 nucleotides read TGTGCCACCAGCAGAGATCGACTAGCGGGCACAGATACGCAGTATTTT. It is translated as CATSRDRLAGTDTQYF.

The chain recombines TRBV11-3 with TRBJ2-1, with D maybe TRBD2 (5 bases). CDR1 and CDR2 from the germline V gene are SGHNT and YENEEA. There are 17 residues in the CDR3. The ends were cut back, 5 bases at V and 1 base at J, with 18 bases in the middle. CDR3 loop: CASSRGRQRGSYNEQFF. In DNA, the CDR3 is TGTGCCAGCAGCCGAGGACGACAACGGGGTTCCTACAATGAGCAGTTCTTC. Supplemented by reference TRBV11-3 and TRBJ2-1, the full variable domain reads EAGVVQSPRYKIIEKKQPVAFWCNPISGHNTLYWYLQNLGQGPELLIRYENEEAVDDSQLPKDRFSAERLKGVDSTLKIQPAELGDSAVYLCASSRGRQRGSYNEQFFGPGTRLTVL.

J is TRBJ2-1 and V is TRBV18; D remains unclear. V lost 3 bases to trimming and J lost 2 bases, with 8 bases between them. Per germline, CDR1 KGHSH and CDR2 LQKENI. This CDR3 is 14 amino acids long. The CDR3 coding sequence is TGTGCCAGCTCACCGGCTACAGCCTACAATGAGCAGTTCTTC. Its translation: CASSPATAYNEQFF.